The clone carrying this TCR beta chain showed up many times. Its antigen is still unknown. This sample is part of a study of T cells in Graves' hyperthyroidism and ophthalmopathy. Overall study results and limits: Most thyroid clonotypes expanded above 0.001 appeared in blood too.

Amplified TCR beta CDR3 regions derived from RNA transcripts. The primer set for the first-round RT-PCR of the TCR CDR3 was HTBI. TCRdb re-called the multiplex PCR reads through MiXCR, storing one row per CDR3 protein. The top ten hold roughly 8% of the sample, which has over 650,000 distinct CDR3 sequences, about a sixth seen once. An absence of ophthalmopathy progression within 18 months meant stable Graves' hyperthyroidism. From more than 9.5 ml of fresh peripheral blood, PBMCs were isolated. Trimming removed 5 bases from V and 4 bases from J, with 12 bases in between. The germline gives CDR1 MDHEN, CDR2 SYDVKM. The CDR3 spans 13 residues.

Sequencing used blood. The source of this sequence is a man younger than 35 with Graves' hyperthyroidism. The chain is built from TRBV28 and TRBJ2-7; no clear D gene. Here the CDR3 DNA reads TGTGCCAGCAGTGAGGTCGGTGGATACGAGCAGTACTTC. The encoded protein is CASSEVGGYEQYF.